The next 13 T cell receptor beta chains were all read from a single sample in a study of blood T cell repertoires in COVID-19. Libraries were prepared by immunoSEQ multiplex PCR; TCRdb keeps only in-frame clonotypes and omits some of them. The sample yields around 100,000 clones, about 84% seen once. Source material: peripheral blood. The receptors originated from a human donor in a cohort sampled during active COVID-19.

A remark on this clone: Its ends do not fully match the called genes, so a read error is possible. The chain employs TRBV6-2 or TRBV6-3 and TRBJ1-1; TRBD1 might be the D (6 bases). The CDR3 has 11 amino acids. The germline CDR1 and CDR2 sequences are MNHEY and SVGEGT. In nucleotides, the CDR3 is TGTGCCAGCAGTTACTTGGGACATTGGTCTTTT. Translating it yields CASSYLGHWSF.

This chain links TRBV10-1 with TRBJ2-3, with 9 bases identical to TRBD2. V lost 3 bases and J lost 1; bases outside the gene matches: 5. Per germline, CDR1 WNHNN and CDR2 SYGVQD (reference sequence). The CDR3 is made up of 16 amino acids. CDR3 in DNA: TGCGCCAGCAGTGATCCTAGCGGGACTTGCACAGATACGCAGTATTTT. Its translation: CASSDPSGTCTDTQYF.

This rearrangement joins TRBV10-2 to TRBJ2-1; the match to TRBD2 covers 8 bases. V shed 2 bases and J 4 bases; nucleotides not matched to a gene: 10. CDR3 length: 17 residues. Germline lookup yields CDR1 WSHSY and CDR2 SAAADI. Written as DNA, the CDR3 is TGCGCCAGCAGTGAGCCCGGGGCGGGGGGTCTGTACAATGAGCAGTTCTTC. Its protein product is CASSEPGAGGLYNEQFF.

V gene TRBV4-1 combines with J gene TRBJ2-5; TRBD2 matches at 12 bases. This CDR3 region has 17 residues. Germline CDR1 reads MGHRA; CDR2 reads YSYEKL. V was clipped by 1 base and J by 5 bases; unmatched bases: 8. The CDR3, as DNA: TGCGCCAGCAGCCAAGGCAGACTAGCGGGAGTCGCGGAGACCCAGTACTTC. It specifies CASSQGRLAGVAETQYF.

The rearrangement joins TRBV5-1 to TRBJ1-2, with D maybe TRBD1 (5 bases). Germline lookup yields CDR1 SGHRS and CDR2 YFSETQ. The CDR3 spans 14 residues. The V end was cut by 3 bases, the J end by 8 bases, with 17 bases between. CDR3 protein: CASSYDGGVGGYTF. CDR3 DNA sequence: TGCGCCAGCAGCTACGATGGAGGGGTCGGCGGCTACACCTTC.

V usage is TRBV4-3 and J usage is TRBJ1-1; 9 bases agree with TRBD1. CDR3 length: 15 amino acids. V was clipped by 3 bases and J by 4 bases; unmatched bases: 6. CDR1 and CDR2 (germline): LGHNA, YSLEER. CDR3 in DNA: TGCGCCAGCAGCCAGTGGACAGGGGAGGGCACTGAAGCTTTCTTT. Its translation is CASSQWTGEGTEAFF.

The genes are TRBV3-1 (or the pseudogene TRBV3-2) and TRBJ2-7, with D hard to call. CDR1 and CDR2 (germline): LGHDT, YNNKEL (reference sequence). This CDR3 region has 13 residues. V shed 5 bases and J shed 4 bases, with 12 bases lying between them. This chain's CDR3 is CASSEFTGYEQYF. The CDR3, as DNA: TGTGCCAGCAGCGAATTCACCGGGTACGAGCAGTACTTC.

V is TRBV5-4 and J is TRBJ2-5, with TRBD2 matching 14 bases. V trimming: 5 bases; J trimming: 5 bases; junction bases outside the gene matches: 8. CDR3 length: 16 residues. CDR1 is SGHNT and CDR2 is YYREEE in the germline V gene (reference sequence). The CDR3 DNA is TGTGCCAGCAGGCGACTAGCGGGAGGGCCGCGGGAGACCCAGTACTTC. Its translation is CASRRLAGGPRETQYF.

CDR3 residues: CASSPLITGSNEQFF. The CDR3 nucleotides are TGTGCCAGCTCACCGCTCATCACAGGGTCAAATGAGCAGTTCTTC. The chain is built from TRBV18 and TRBJ2-1, with D perhaps TRBD1 (6 bases). Trimming left V 3 bases short and J 7 bases short, with 16 bases between. Germline values: CDR1 KGHSH, CDR2 LQKENI. CDR3 length: 15 amino acids.

The chain is built from TRBV2 and TRBJ1-2, with D possibly TRBD1 on 6 matching bases. The CDR3 runs to 14 residues. V lost 2 bases and J lost 4, with 11 bases in between. The V gene's germline CDR1 is SNHLY and CDR2 FYNNEI. In nucleotides, the CDR3 is TGTGCCAGCAGTGAATACGACAGGCTCTATGGCTACACCTTC. Protein product: CASSEYDRLYGYTF.

This sequence joins TRBV4-3 and TRBJ2-3; TRBD2 matches 9 bases. The CDR3 is 17 residues long. V lost 6 bases to trimming and J lost 0 bases; unmatched junction nucleotides: 10. Germline CDR1 is LGHNA and CDR2 is YSLEER. CDR3 nucleotide sequence: TGCGCCAGCAGTAGGAGCGGGGGGCTATCTAGCACAGATACGCAGTATTTT. Encoded protein: CASSRSGGLSSTDTQYF.

In this sample, this clone turned up a few times. The chain recombines TRBV18 with TRBJ2-2, with 10 bases lining up with TRBD1. There are 16 residues in the CDR3. The germline CDR1 and CDR2 sequences are KGHSH and LQKENI. V gave up 5 bases and J gave up 4 bases; unmatched junction bases: 7. The CDR3 DNA is TGTGCCAGCTCATACGGACAGGGGGACGGCACCGGGGAGCTGTTTTTT. Translated: CASSYGQGDGTGELFF.

This clone was observed a few times. This sequence joins TRBV4-2 and TRBJ2-2; D may be TRBD2 (5 bases). V was shortened by 4 bases and J by 7 bases, with 13 bases between the two germline ends. Germline V gene lookup returns CDR1 LGHNA and CDR2 YNFKEQ. The length of the CDR3 is 14 residues. The CDR3 DNA sequence: TGTGCCAGCAGCCCTATCGGACTGAACGGGGAGCTGTTTTTT. As protein: CASSPIGLNGELFF.